The following is a T cell receptor beta chain sequence with its context. Its antigen specificity is not known. Per-nucleotide qualities are absent, and no much larger clonotype sits a single base away. These data belong to a study of blood T cells in healthy people across ages (dated by TCRdb to the mid-2010s). As for the study more broadly: Template switching captured roughly one uniquely barcoded TCR beta cDNA molecule per two T cells in model experiments. To avoid experimental bias, donors of different ages were spread randomly across the sequencing lanes. Four age groups were formed from the donors: young (average approximately 17 years), middle-aged (approximately 39), aged (62) and long-lived (around 82). The study measured age-related changes in TCR beta repertoire diversity using deep sequencing normalized with unique cDNA molecular identifiers. Two additional independent replicas of 1 million unique cDNA reads from the same blood draw were analyzed for two donors (one aged 18 to 30 and one aged 80 or older).

The approximately 39 donors, aged about 6 to 100 years, were systemically healthy Caucasian individuals from Russia. Each donor gave ten milliliters of peripheral blood, collected into EDTA-treated Vacutainer tubes. PBMCs were isolated by Ficoll-Paque density-gradient centrifugation, with at least 6 million obtained per sample. Trizol reagent was used to extract total RNA from PBMCs, with at least 5.5 micrograms per sample. Naive CD45RAhigh/CD27high T cell percentages were measured by flow cytometry on a PBMC aliquot from every donor. The CDR1 and CDR2 encoded by the germline V gene are SGHVS and FQNEAQ. V ends up 5 bases short and J 2 bases short, with an unmatched junction base count of 4. The CDR3 numbers 14 residues from cysteine through phenylalanine. CDR3 DNA only is kept here, 42 bases in frame from base 1. Beyond this particular receptor, the publication reports: Observed TCR beta diversity per million T cells fell roughly linearly with age, and a significant reduction was already apparent by age roughly 40. Donor CMV infection status was unknown, potentially confounding age-related changes in expanded clonotypes. Total diversity estimates from one million sequenced T cells were considered lower bounds and underestimates. There was a strong correlation between observed TCR beta diversity and the percentage of naive T cells measured by flow cytometry. Bulk unsorted PBMC profiling prevented conclusive comparison of naive and antigen-experienced compartments. Compared with the aged group, the long-lived group had more naive CD4+ T cells, fewer expanded clones and increased TCR diversity, suggesting age selection.

Receptor libraries were prepared by 5' RACE. The sequencer listed for this sample is Illumina HiSeq 2500. A second about 7 to 11 cycle PCR used a sample-barcoded 5' primer and a J-beta primer mix. A template-switch 5' adaptor carrying 12 random nucleotides introduced a unique molecular identifier onto each TCR beta cDNA molecule. Each sample yielded at least 3 million CDR3-containing paired-end reads. First-strand cDNA synthesis was performed from all RNA using the Mint cDNA synthesis kit, with priming by a TRBC-specific oligonucleotide. Following uracil-DNA glycosylase treatment, all cDNA underwent a first 18-cycle PCR with the universal primers M1SS and BC2_uni_R. The source study handled its data this way. For normalization, 1 million high-quality reads were randomly selected from each sample, with every read carrying a distinct molecular identifier. Reads sharing molecular identifiers were discarded rather than binned into consensus sequences. MiTCR, run with a Q25 quality threshold and the strictest error-elimination algorithm, handled CDR3 identification, clonotype clustering and error correction. A nonparametric unseen species model using Euler transformation provided a lower-bound estimate of total TCR beta diversity. TCRdb applied fastp at Q25 and MiXCR to the public reads, then kept only in-frame beta chains. All rows with the same CDR3 protein become a single entry with the most common DNA and genes. The V and J calls here are based on TCRdb, not the publication. The sample table records approximately 1,000,000 distinct CDR3 sequences; roughly 45% of these occur just once. Approximately 17% of the sample is taken by the ten largest.

The source is a woman aged 55-75 years in good health. The sequence is built from TRBV7-8 and TRBJ2-7; 9 bases in the junction line up with TRBD1. Source material: blood. The CDR3 protein: CASSVQGAAYEQYF. The DNA reads as follows: TGTGCCAGCAGCGTACAGGGGGCGGCCTACGAGCAGTACTTC.